These 30 T cell receptor beta chains were sequenced from one sample in a study of cytomegalovirus exposure and HLA in healthy donors. PCR amplification relied on 60 Vbeta primers (plus 13 Jbeta primers). Data came from immunoSEQ multiplex PCR; TCRdb stores just in-frame clones and leaves some out. Altogether tens of thousands of clones are present, less than 80% being singletons, with the ten largest covering about an eighth. Source material: PBMCs. The receptors were sampled from a woman aged 40 to 50 in good health and CMV-seropositive.

The chain employs TRBV5-1 and TRBJ2-1, with 12 bases fitting TRBD2. Trimming at V came to 2 bases and at J to 6 bases, leaving 3 bases not matched to a gene. CDR3 size: 15 residues. In germline, CDR1 is SGHRS, CDR2 YFSETQ. CDR3 DNA sequence: TGCGCCAGCAGCTTAGGACTAGCGGGGATCAATGAGCAGTTCTTC. Its translation is CASSLGLAGINEQFF.

This clone occurred a few times. The chain carries TRBV6-5 and TRBJ2-3, with 7 bases matching TRBD2. Looked up from germline, CDR1 is MNHEY and CDR2 is SVGAGI. CDR3 length equals 15 residues. Losses at the gene ends were 2 bases for V and 8 bases for J; bases not matched to a gene: 10. The CDR3 nucleotides are TGTGCCAGCAGTTACCGAACTAGCGTTGCCGGTACGCAGTATTTT. Translated, it gives CASSYRTSVAGTQYF.

The chain carries TRBV2 and TRBJ1-4; no clear D. V dropped 1 base and J dropped 6 bases, with 6 bases sitting between them. The CDR3 is 13 residues long. The germline V gene has CDR1 SNHLY and CDR2 FYNNEI. This CDR3 reads CASSEEIDEKLFF. The CDR3 DNA sequence: TGTGCCAGCAGTGAAGAGATAGATGAAAAACTGTTTTTT.

The gene calls are TRBV27 and TRBJ2-7; tentative D call: TRBD1 (6 bases). CDR1 and CDR2 from the germline V gene are MNHEY and SMNVEV (reference sequence). The germline V and J ends were trimmed by 5 bases and 4 bases, with 18 bases remaining between them. This CDR3 has 15 amino acids. CDR3 protein: CASSLDTGFGYEQYF. The CDR3 DNA reads TGTGCCAGCAGTCTCGATACAGGGTTCGGATACGAGCAGTACTTC.

The chain has TRBV6-1 and TRBJ1-1; 9 bases line up with TRBD1. The V gene end was trimmed by 8 bases and the J gene end by 5 bases; junction bases not matched to a gene: 3. The CDR3 length is 12 residues. Germline V CDR1 and CDR2: MNHNS, SASEGT. The CDR3 sequence: CASDRGYTEAFF. The CDR3 nucleotides read TGTGCCAGCGACAGGGGGTATACTGAAGCTTTCTTT.

This sequence joins TRBV5-1 and TRBJ1-1; D is possibly TRBD1 (5 bases). V lost 9 bases, J lost 1 base, and 16 bases lay in between. Germline CDR1 and CDR2: SGHRS and YFSETQ. The CDR3 consists of 14 residues. The CDR3 protein is CATQAGGTNTEAFF. The CDR3 DNA follows: TGCGCCACCCAAGCGGGAGGGACGAACACTGAAGCTTTCTTT. The entire variable domain, with the rest obtained from reference TRBV5-1 and TRBJ1-1, is as follows: KAGVTQTPRYLIKTRGQQVTLSCSPISGHRSVSWYQQTPGQGLQFLFEYFSETQRNKGNFPGRFSGRQFSNSRSEMNVSTLELGDSALYLCATQAGGTNTEAFFGQGTRLTVV.

V is TRBV27 and J is TRBJ1-2; tentatively, D is TRBD1 (5 bases). Germline V CDR1 and CDR2: MNHEY, SMNVEV (reference sequence). CDR3 size: 14 residues. Trimming pared 3 bases from V and 0 bases from J, leaving 8 bases between. The CDR3 nucleotides are TGTGCCAGCAGTTTGCAGGGTGCTAACTATGGCTACACCTTC. This codes for CASSLQGANYGYTF.

The J gene is TRBJ1-6, the V gene TRBV5-1, with TRBD1 matching 8 bases. In germline, CDR1 is SGHRS, CDR2 YFSETQ. The CDR3 loop spans 15 amino acids. Trimming at V came to 0 bases and at J to 8 bases, leaving 4 bases not matched to a gene. The CDR3 DNA is TGCGCCAGCAGCTTGGAGCAGGGGGCTTATTCACCCCTCCACTTT. It is translated as CASSLEQGAYSPLHF.

V is TRBV11-3 and J is TRBJ1-1, with 8 bases identical to TRBD1. The CDR3 has 15 amino acids. The V and J ends lost 5 bases and 2 bases, in that order; junction bases with no gene match: 7. Germline loops: CDR1 SGHNT, CDR2 YENEEA. CDR3 bases: TGTGCCAGCAGCACGAGGTCAGGGGGCAACACTGAAGCTTTCTTT. This translates into CASSTRSGGNTEAFF.

This rearrangement joins TRBV29-1 to TRBJ2-1; 13 bases align to TRBD2. This CDR3 has 14 residues. Trimming took 6 bases from V and 7 from J; bases not matched to a gene: 6. From germline, CDR1 is SQVTM and CDR2 ANQGSEA. This CDR3 is CSVGTSGGGNEQFF. For the CDR3, the DNA is TGCAGCGTCGGCACTAGCGGGGGGGGGAATGAGCAGTTCTTC.

CDR3 protein: CASSTVYGDYEQYF. CDR3 coding DNA: TGTGCCAGTAGTACTGTGTATGGAGACTACGAGCAGTACTTC. The chain uses TRBV19 and TRBJ2-7; unclear D gene. There are 14 residues in the CDR3. Germline assignment: CDR1 LNHDA and CDR2 SQIVND (reference sequence). Trimming removed 4 bases from V and 3 bases from J, with 13 bases in between.

The chain employs TRBV4-1 and TRBJ2-7, with a weak D call TRBD1 (5 bases). This CDR3 has 15 residues. The V gene lost 1 base and the J gene lost 1 base, with 11 bases spanning the gap. Germline V lookup: CDR1 MGHRA, CDR2 YSYEKL. CDR3 protein: CASSQAPGFSYEQYF. The CDR3 DNA sequence: TGCGCCAGCAGCCAAGCCCCAGGGTTTTCCTACGAGCAGTACTTC.

J is TRBJ2-1 and V is TRBV2, with TRBD2 matching over 8 bases. Trimming at V came to 7 bases and at J to 6 bases, leaving 5 bases not matched to a gene. CDR1 is SNHLY, CDR2 FYNNEI, per germline. This CDR3 is 13 amino acids long. CDR3 nucleotide sequence: TGTGCCAGCAAAGGGGCGGGGGGCAATGAGCAGTTCTTC. Encoded protein: CASKGAGGNEQFF.

The chain combines TRBV2 with TRBJ2-7, with TRBD1 as a possible D gene (5 bases). Trimming removed 8 bases at V and 6 bases at J, with 14 bases between. The germline CDR1 and CDR2 sequences are SNHLY and FYNNEI. This CDR3 comprises 12 residues. The CDR3 protein is CASQGVGIEQYF. The CDR3, as DNA: TGTGCCAGCCAGGGTGTTGGAATCGAGCAGTACTTC.

The count of this clone is one. The CDR3 region is CASSLSGYEQYF. Here the CDR3 DNA reads TGTGCCAGCAGCTTATCGGGATACGAGCAGTACTTC. The genes are TRBV11-2 and TRBJ2-7; the D gene is possibly TRBD2 (5 bases). CDR1 SGHAT and CDR2 FQNNGV come from the germline V gene. V lost 2 bases and J 4 bases, leaving 6 bases between the germline ends. The CDR3 spans 12 residues.

The gene calls are TRBV13 and TRBJ2-1, with D maybe TRBD1 (5 bases). V lost 5 bases and J 6 bases, leaving 20 bases between the germline ends. The CDR3 extends over 16 amino acids. Germline CDR1 is PRHDT and CDR2 is FYEKMQ (reference sequence). This CDR3 reads CASSQGQGSFFNEQFF. Written as DNA, the CDR3 is TGTGCCAGCAGCCAGGGCCAGGGTTCGTTCTTCAATGAGCAGTTCTTC. Full variable domain (rest looked up from reference TRBV13 and TRBJ2-1): AAGVIQSPRHLIKEKRETATLKCYPIPRHDTVYWYQQGPGQDPQFLISFYEKMQSDKGSIPDRFSAQQFSDYHSELNMSSLELGDSALYFCASSQGQGSFFNEQFFGPGTRLTVL.

This clone was observed a handful of times. The chain carries TRBV5-1 and TRBJ1-4; D not certain. There are 14 residues in the CDR3. The germline CDR1 and CDR2 sequences are SGHRS and YFSETQ. V was cut by 4 bases and J by 4 bases, with 11 bases left in between. The CDR3 is CASSQDSGNEKLFF. The CDR3 DNA reads TGCGCCAGCAGCCAGGACTCTGGTAATGAAAAACTGTTTTTT.

The V gene is TRBV6-1, the J gene TRBJ1-2, with D tentatively TRBD1 (5 bases). CDR1 MNHNS and CDR2 SASEGT come from the germline V gene. The CDR3 runs 15 residues. Trimming removed 6 bases at V and 0 bases at J, with 14 bases between. The CDR3 bases are TGTGCCAGCAGGATTCAGGACATGACTAACTATGGCTACACCTTC. Protein product: CASRIQDMTNYGYTF.

CDR3 sequence reads: CASTPGGNHEQYF. The CDR3 DNA follows: TGTGCCAGTACCCCCGGAGGTAACCACGAGCAGTACTTC. This sequence joins TRBV19 and TRBJ2-5; D might be TRBD2 (5 bases). The DNA matches TRBJ2-7 better at its end, which makes the J call doubtful. Germline V CDR1 and CDR2: LNHDA, SQIVND (reference sequence). CDR3 length: 13 amino acids.

The V call is TRBV4-1, the J call TRBJ2-7, with TRBD2 matching over 11 bases. Germline V lookup: CDR1 MGHRA, CDR2 YSYEKL. The V and J ends lost 2 bases and 6 bases, in that order; junction bases with no gene match: 6. This CDR3 is built from 15 residues. This CDR3 is CASSQILAGESEQYF. In nucleotides, the CDR3 is TGCGCCAGCAGCCAAATACTAGCGGGGGAAAGCGAGCAGTACTTC.

The rearrangement joins TRBV19 to TRBJ2-5, with D unclear. The V and J ends lost 5 bases and 3 bases respectively, with 19 bases between them. Germline V gives CDR1 LNHDA, CDR2 SQIVND (reference sequence). CDR3 length: 16 residues. The CDR3 here is CASSLDPGWNEETQYF. The CDR3 region has the DNA TGTGCCAGTAGTCTCGACCCCGGGTGGAACGAAGAGACCCAGTACTTC.

V usage is TRBV5-1 and J usage is TRBJ2-5; 8 bases map to TRBD1. The CDR3 covers 16 residues. CDR1 and CDR2 from the germline V gene are SGHRS and YFSETQ. The V and J ends lost 0 bases and 2 bases, in that order; junction bases with no gene match: 6. CDR3 DNA sequence: TGCGCCAGCAGCTTGGCGACAGGGGACCTACAAGAGACCCAGTACTTC. This gives the protein CASSLATGDLQETQYF.

The chain couples TRBV7-9 to TRBJ2-7, with no clear D. Trimming cost V 4 bases and J 7 bases, with 8 bases left between them. This CDR3 spans 11 amino acids. Germline V gives CDR1 SEHNR, CDR2 FQNEAQ (reference sequence). The CDR3 loop reads CASSSPSEQYF. CDR3 sequence (DNA): TGTGCCAGCAGCTCCCCTTCGGAGCAGTACTTC.

Here the CDR3 DNA reads TGTGCCAGCCGGAGGGATCAGAGCTCCTACGAGCAGTACTTC. This sequence encodes CASRRDQSSYEQYF. The V call is TRBV6-1, the J call TRBJ2-7, with a tentative D call TRBD2 (6 bases). From germline, CDR1 is MNHNS and CDR2 SASEGT. CDR3 length equals 14 residues. Trimming took off 8 bases at V and 0 bases at J, with 14 bases between the two ends.

The chain is built from TRBV7-8 and TRBJ2-1; no clear D gene. This CDR3 comprises 15 residues. V lost 1 base and J 3 bases, leaving 10 bases between the germline ends. The germline CDR1 and CDR2 sequences are SGHVS and FQNEAQ. The CDR3 bases are TGTGCCAGCAGCTTAGTTCCAGGATACTACAATGAGCAGTTCTTC. Its protein product is CASSLVPGYYNEQFF.

The rearrangement links TRBV27 to TRBJ2-5; 8 bases agree with TRBD1. The ends lost 5 bases at V and 5 bases at J; junction bases unmatched: 4. Germline V gives CDR1 MNHEY, CDR2 SMNVEV (reference sequence). This CDR3 is 13 amino acids long. DNA of the CDR3: TGTGCCAGCAGTGCAGGGGGCGAGGAGACCCAGTACTTC. This codes for CASSAGGEETQYF.

This chain connects TRBV4-1 to TRBJ1-6; tentative D call: TRBD1 (5 bases). In germline, CDR1 is MGHRA, CDR2 YSYEKL. The CDR3 has 15 residues. The V end lost 5 bases, the J end lost 8 bases, and 16 bases lay between the germline ends. CDR3 loop: CASSRKGSGDSPLHF. Written as DNA, the CDR3 is TGCGCCAGCAGCAGAAAGGGGTCTGGTGATTCACCCCTCCACTTT.

The chain couples TRBV2 to TRBJ1-1; possibly TRBD1 for D (6 bases). V lost 10 bases and J lost 2, with 26 bases in between. This CDR3 is 17 amino acids long. Germline V gene data show CDR1 as SNHLY and CDR2 as FYNNEI. CDR3 nucleotides: TGTGCCACATCGTCAGGGGCCGGTGATCGACGAAACACTGAAGCTTTCTTT. Its protein product is CATSSGAGDRRNTEAFF.

This clone was counted only a few times. The chain links TRBV2 to TRBJ1-1; D remains ambiguous. Germline assignment: CDR1 SNHLY and CDR2 FYNNEI. The CDR3 spans 11 residues. Trimming pared 10 bases from V and 4 bases from J, leaving 10 bases between. The CDR3 protein is CAIKTSTEAFF. CDR3 DNA sequence: TGTGCCATCAAAACGAGCACTGAAGCTTTCTTT.

J is TRBJ2-1 and V is TRBV11-3, with a possible D match to TRBD2 (6 bases). The germline CDR1 and CDR2 sequences are SGHNT and YENEEA. V was pared by 4 bases and J by 6 bases, with 16 bases between. The CDR3 runs to 15 residues. The CDR3 nucleotides are TGTGCCAGCAGCTCCGGGACTGGGAGGCGCAATGAGCAGTTCTTC. This codes for CASSSGTGRRNEQFF.